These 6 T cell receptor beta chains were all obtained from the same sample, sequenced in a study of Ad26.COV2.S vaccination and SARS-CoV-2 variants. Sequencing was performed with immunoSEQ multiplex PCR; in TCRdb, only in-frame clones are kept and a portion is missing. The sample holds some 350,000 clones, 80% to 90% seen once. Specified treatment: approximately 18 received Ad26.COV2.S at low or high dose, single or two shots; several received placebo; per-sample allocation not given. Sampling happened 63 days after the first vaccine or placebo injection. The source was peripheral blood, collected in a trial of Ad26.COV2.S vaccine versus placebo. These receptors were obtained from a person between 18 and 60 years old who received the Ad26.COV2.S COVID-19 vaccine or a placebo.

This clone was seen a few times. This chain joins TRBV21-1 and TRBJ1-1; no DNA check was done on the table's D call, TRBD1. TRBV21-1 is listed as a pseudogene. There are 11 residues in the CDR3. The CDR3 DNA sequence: TGTGCCAGCAGCAAAGCTCTGACAGCACCCTTT. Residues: CASSKALTAPF.

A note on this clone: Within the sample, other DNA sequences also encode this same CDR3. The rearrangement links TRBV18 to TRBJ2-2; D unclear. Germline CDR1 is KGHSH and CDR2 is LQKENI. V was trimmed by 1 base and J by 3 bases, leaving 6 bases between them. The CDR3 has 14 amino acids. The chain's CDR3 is CASSPLRDTGELFF. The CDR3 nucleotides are TGTGCCAGCTCACCACTCCGGGACACCGGGGAGCTGTTTTTT.

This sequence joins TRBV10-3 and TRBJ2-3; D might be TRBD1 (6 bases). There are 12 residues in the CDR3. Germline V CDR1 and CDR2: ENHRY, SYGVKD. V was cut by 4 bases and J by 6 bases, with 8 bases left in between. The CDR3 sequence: CAISATGDTQYF. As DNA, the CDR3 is TGTGCCATCAGTGCCACAGGGGATACGCAGTATTTT.

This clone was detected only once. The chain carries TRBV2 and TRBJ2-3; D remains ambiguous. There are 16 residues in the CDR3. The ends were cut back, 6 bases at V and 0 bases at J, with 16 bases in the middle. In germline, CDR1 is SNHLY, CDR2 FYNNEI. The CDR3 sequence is CASSTLGGVSTDTQYF. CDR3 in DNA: TGTGCCAGCAGCACCCTGGGTGGGGTTAGCACAGATACGCAGTATTTT.

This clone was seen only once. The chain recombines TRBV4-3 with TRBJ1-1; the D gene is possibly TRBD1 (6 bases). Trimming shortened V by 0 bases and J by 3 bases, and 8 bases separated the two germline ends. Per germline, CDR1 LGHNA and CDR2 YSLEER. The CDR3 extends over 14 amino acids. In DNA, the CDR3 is TGCGCCAGCAGCCAAGAGAGGGGGTACACTGAAGCTTTCTTT. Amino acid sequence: CASSQERGYTEAFF.

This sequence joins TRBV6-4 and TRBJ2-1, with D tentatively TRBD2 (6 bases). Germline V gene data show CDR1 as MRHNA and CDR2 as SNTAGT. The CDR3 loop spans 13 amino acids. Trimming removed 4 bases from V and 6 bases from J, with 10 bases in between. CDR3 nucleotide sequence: TGTGCCAGCAGTGCGACTAGTGCCAATGAGCAGTTCTTC. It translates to CASSATSANEQFF.